This record looks at one T cell receptor beta chain sequence and its context. This entry belongs to a study of blood T cell repertoires in COVID-19. In the authors' methods: It was from reference gene primer amplification that nucleated cell counts were estimated. Clones were read by immunoSEQ multiplex PCR, and TCRdb kept only the in-frame ones, dropping some. V, J and clone size were drawn from that table, and D and trimming were deduced from the DNA. Of tens of thousands of clones in the sample, roughly 80% were seen once. The CDR3 runs to 20 residues. V lost 6 bases to trimming and J lost 1 base; unmatched junction nucleotides: 22. The germline V gene encodes CDR1 KGHSH and CDR2 LQKENI.

Sample: peripheral blood. V and J are TRBV18 and TRBJ1-1, with TRBD1 matching 8 bases. This sequence was found in a man aged 45 to 65 with active COVID-19. The CDR3 here is CASSPLTAGGEFYRNTEAFF. CDR3 in DNA: TGTGCCAGCTCCCCTCTTACTGCAGGGGGCGAGTTCTATAGGAACACTGAAGCTTTCTTT.